The present T cell receptor beta chain was sequenced within a study of blood T cells in healthy people across ages. Overall study findings and caveats: Versus aged donors, long-lived donors had higher diversity and more naive CD4+ cells.

This clonotype was counted ten times or more. Antigen: not known. A J-beta primer mix and a sample-barcoded 5' primer were used in a second PCR of roughly 7 to 12 cycles. TCRdb ran MiXCR on the 5' RACE reads and lists one entry per CDR3 protein. The table lists about 1,800,000 distinct CDR3 sequences, roughly 27% of them singletons. V shed 3 bases and J shed 1 base, with 5 bases lying between them. This CDR3 contains 13 residues. Per germline, CDR1 SGHTA and CDR2 FQGNSA. This receptor was obtained from a woman aged 25 to 45 in good health. This chain uses TRBV7-2 with TRBJ2-3; D uncertain. The sample consisted of blood. This chain's CDR3 is CASSFPGTDTQYF. The CDR3 DNA reads TGTGCCAGCAGCTTCCCTGGCACAGATACGCAGTATTTT.